This TCR beta chain was retrieved from a study of cytomegalovirus exposure and HLA in healthy donors. Trimming cost V 4 bases and J 4 bases; bases outside gene matches: 6. The CDR3 is 15 residues long. Germline loops: CDR1 MNHNY, CDR2 SVGAGI (reference sequence). This clone was observed a handful of times. PCR involved 60 Vbeta and 13 Jbeta primers. TCRdb's copy holds only in-frame clones and misses some; the assay was immunoSEQ multiplex PCR. The table includes about 160,000 clones, over 80% detected once. Though nominally healthy at sampling, donors likely had unrecorded immune exposures. The receptor was isolated from a male donor in good health and CMV-seropositive. Specimen: PBMCs. The J gene is TRBJ2-3, the V gene TRBV6-6, with TRBD2 matching over 9 bases. CDR3 bases: TGTGCCAGCAGTTCGTTTAGCGGGAGCCCAGATACGCAGTATTTT. Its protein is CASSSFSGSPDTQYF.